This T cell receptor beta chain was identified in a study of metastatic and nonmetastatic thyroid tumors. Turning to the study itself: Malignant thyroid and benign thyroid patients provided blood and tumor or nodule tissue whose repertoires were compared. Broader study findings: The reported finding was significantly higher TCR beta diversity in malignant thyroid tumors relative to benign nodules, in blood and tumor.

Per the original methods: The study's classifier, a distant-metastasis tool for papillary thyroid cancer, was built using CDR3 differences across clinicopathological groups. Through MiXCR, TCRdb re-clonotyped the PCR reads. Clone size and V and J calls follow TCRdb, not the original study. The sample consists of 20,000 to 25,000 clones, about 15% of them appearing once. Germline V CDR1 and CDR2: MGHRA, YSYEKL. V lost 0 bases, J lost 4 bases, and 15 bases stayed unmatched. The CDR3 contains 19 residues. In this sample, this clone turned up many times. What it binds is unknown. Nobody among the patients had been given any treatment before thyroid surgery.

This TCR derives from a female donor with papillary thyroid cancer or a benign thyroid nodule (not recorded which). Some clones in this sample may be carry-over from other donors' samples. The chain uses TRBV4-1 and TRBJ1-5; TRBD1 matches 7 bases. Sample: tumor tissue. CDR3 protein: CASSQDWSSATGLNQPQHF. The CDR3 coding sequence is TGCGCCAGCAGCCAAGACTGGTCCTCGGCGACAGGGTTAAATCAGCCCCAGCATTTT.